The 2 T cell receptor beta chains reported below all come from one sample, sequenced in a study of blood T cell repertoires in COVID-19. Using immunoSEQ multiplex PCR, the repertoire was profiled, and TCRdb retains in-frame clones only, with some absent. This sample has some 100,000 clones, with 85% to 90% found just once. The sequenced material came from peripheral blood. Receptor source: a woman older than 75 with active COVID-19.

This chain connects TRBV27 to TRBJ2-7; the D gene is possibly TRBD2 (6 bases). CDR1 and CDR2 (germline): MNHEY, SMNVEV (reference sequence). The CDR3 spans 16 residues. V lost 1 base to trimming and J lost 2 bases, with 15 bases between them. The CDR3 sequence is CASSLWETGSAYEQYF. CDR3 nucleotide sequence: TGTGCCAGCAGTTTATGGGAAACCGGGAGTGCCTACGAGCAGTACTTC.

V gene TRBV2 combines with J gene TRBJ2-6; D possibly corresponds to TRBD1 (5 bases). The V gene's germline CDR1 is SNHLY and CDR2 FYNNEI. Trimming took off 7 bases at V and 0 bases at J, with 10 bases between the two ends. The CDR3 runs 15 residues. The CDR3: CASTLQGSGANVLTF. Here the CDR3 DNA reads TGTGCCAGCACGCTCCAGGGCTCTGGGGCCAACGTCCTGACTTTC.